This record looks at one T cell receptor beta chain sequence and its context. This table comes from immunoSEQ multiplex PCR, and its TCRdb copy is limited to in-frame clones, with some not included. The sample yields around 140,000 clones, roughly 91% seen once. The record originates from a study of blood T cell repertoires in COVID-19. Whole-study context: The United States, Italy and Spain supplied acute and convalescent COVID-19 samples.

V shed 6 bases, J shed 3 bases, and the junction held 11 bases outside the gene matches. This CDR3 is built from 16 residues. CDR1 and CDR2 from the germline V gene are MNHEY and SVGEGT. What was sequenced was peripheral blood. The V gene is TRBV6-2 or TRBV6-3, the J gene TRBJ1-1; 9 bases fit TRBD1. This receptor was identified in a man aged 60-69 years with active or convalescent COVID-19. The CDR3 loop is CASSNQPGQGYTEAFF. CDR3 nucleotide sequence: TGTGCCAGCAGCAACCAACCGGGACAGGGTTACACTGAAGCTTTCTTT.